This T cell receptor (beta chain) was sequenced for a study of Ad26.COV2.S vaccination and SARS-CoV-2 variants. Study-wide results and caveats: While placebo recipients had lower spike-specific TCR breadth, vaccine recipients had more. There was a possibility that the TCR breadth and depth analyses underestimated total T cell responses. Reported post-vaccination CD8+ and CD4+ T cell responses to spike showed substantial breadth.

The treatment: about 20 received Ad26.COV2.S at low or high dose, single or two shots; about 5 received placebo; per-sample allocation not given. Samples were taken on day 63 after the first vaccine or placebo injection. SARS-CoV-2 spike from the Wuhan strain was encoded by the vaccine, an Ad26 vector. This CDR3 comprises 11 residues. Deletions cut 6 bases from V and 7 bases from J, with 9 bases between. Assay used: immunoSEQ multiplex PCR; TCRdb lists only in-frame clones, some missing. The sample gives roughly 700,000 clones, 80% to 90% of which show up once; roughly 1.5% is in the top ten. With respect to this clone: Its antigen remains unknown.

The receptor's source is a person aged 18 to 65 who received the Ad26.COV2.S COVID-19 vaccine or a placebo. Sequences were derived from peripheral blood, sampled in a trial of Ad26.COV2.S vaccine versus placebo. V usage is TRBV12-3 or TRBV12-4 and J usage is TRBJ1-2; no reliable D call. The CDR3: CASRLVGGYTF. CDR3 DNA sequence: TGTGCCAGCAGGCTAGTGGGTGGCTACACCTTC.